Sequencing of this T cell receptor (beta chain) was carried out in a study of tumor and adjacent non-tumor tissue in lung cancer. The template was RNA from unsorted bulk tissue. This non-tumor lung sample came from over 3 cm beyond the tumor edge. The table lists this clonotype with many counts. This sequence may be a read error, since a much larger clone differs from it by one base. TCRbeta libraries were built with three rounds of nested PCR, modified from ARM-PCR. TCRdb reprocessed the multiplex PCR reads via MiXCR and lists one record per CDR3 protein. Of around 100,000 distinct CDR3 sequences listed, roughly 60% are singletons. The clonotype was recovered from a young man with non-small cell lung cancer. Sequencing was performed on distant non-tumor lung tissue.

This chain's CDR3 is CASSLDLGSTIYF. CDR3 bases: TGTGCCAGCAGCCTGGACCTGGGAAGCACCATATATTTT. The chain has TRBV11-2 and TRBJ1-3, with D unclear. Germline-derived CDR1 and CDR2 are SGHAT and FQNNGV. CDR3 length equals 13 residues.